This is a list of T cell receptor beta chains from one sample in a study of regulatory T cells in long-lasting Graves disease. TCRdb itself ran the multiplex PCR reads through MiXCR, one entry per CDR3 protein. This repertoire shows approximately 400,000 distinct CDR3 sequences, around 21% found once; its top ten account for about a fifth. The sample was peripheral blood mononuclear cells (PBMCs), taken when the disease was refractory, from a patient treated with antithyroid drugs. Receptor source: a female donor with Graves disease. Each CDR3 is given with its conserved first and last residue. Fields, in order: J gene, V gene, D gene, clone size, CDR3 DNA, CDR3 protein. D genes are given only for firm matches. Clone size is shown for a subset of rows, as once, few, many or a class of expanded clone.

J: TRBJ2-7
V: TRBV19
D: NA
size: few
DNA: TGTGCCAGTAGTATCGGGCGGGACTACGAGCAGTACTTC
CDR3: CASSIGRDYEQYF

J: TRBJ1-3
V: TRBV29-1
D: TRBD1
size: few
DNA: TGCAGCGTTCGGACAGGTTTGTCGAACACCATATATTTT
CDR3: CSVRTGLSNTIYF

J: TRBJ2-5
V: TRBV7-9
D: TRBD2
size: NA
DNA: TGTGCCAGCAGCCCAATCCCCTCTAGCGGGCAAGAGACCCAGTACTTC
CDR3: CASSPIPSSGQETQYF

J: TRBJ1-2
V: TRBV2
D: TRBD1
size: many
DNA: TGTGCCAGCGAGGGACAGGGGATGTTTGATGGCTACACCTTC
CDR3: CASEGQGMFDGYTF

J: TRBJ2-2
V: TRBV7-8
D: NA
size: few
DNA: TGTGCCAGCAGCTCAGGAGGGGGCGGATCCACCGGGGAGCTGTTTTTT
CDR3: CASSSGGGGSTGELFF

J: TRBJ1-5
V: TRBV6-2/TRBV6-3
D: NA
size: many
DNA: TGTGCCAGCAGTTACTCGGGGGGCCATCAGCCCCAGCATTTT
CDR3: CASSYSGGHQPQHF

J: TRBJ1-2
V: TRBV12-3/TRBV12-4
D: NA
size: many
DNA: TGTGCCAGCAGTCCCACCCCTGTTAACTATGGCTACACCTTC
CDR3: CASSPTPVNYGYTF

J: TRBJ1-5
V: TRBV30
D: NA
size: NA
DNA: TGTGCCTGGAGTGTAGGCACTTACACTGATCAGCCCCAGCATTTT
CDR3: CAWSVGTYTDQPQHF

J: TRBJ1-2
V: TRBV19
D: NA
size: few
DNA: TGTGCCAGTAGTATCCTCGGGCAGAGCTATGGCTACACCTTC
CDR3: CASSILGQSYGYTF

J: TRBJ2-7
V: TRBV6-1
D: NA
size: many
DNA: TGTGCCAGCAGTGAAGTCGGAGACGAGCAGTACTTC
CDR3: CASSEVGDEQYF

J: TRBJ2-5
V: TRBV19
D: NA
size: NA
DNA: TGTGCCAGTAGTATTTCTGCGGCGGAGACCCAGTACTTC
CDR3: CASSISAAETQYF

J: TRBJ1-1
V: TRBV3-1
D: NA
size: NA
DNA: TGTGCCAGCAGCCAAGTACCGGCATGGGACACTGAAGCTTTCTTT
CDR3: CASSQVPAWDTEAFF

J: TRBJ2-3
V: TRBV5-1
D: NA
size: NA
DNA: TGCGCCAGCAAGTCTAGTAGCACAGATACGCAGTATTTT
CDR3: CASKSSSTDTQYF

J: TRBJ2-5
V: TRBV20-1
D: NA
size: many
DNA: TGCAGTGCTAGGTCGCTAGGGGGAGAGACCCAGTACTTC
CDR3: CSARSLGGETQYF

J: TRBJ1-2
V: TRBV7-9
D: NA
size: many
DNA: TGTGCCAGCAGCGCTCGGACAGTCAACTATGGCTACACCTTC
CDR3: CASSARTVNYGYTF

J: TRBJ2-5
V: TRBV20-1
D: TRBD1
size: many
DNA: TGCAGTGCTAGAGATACGGACAGGGGGAACTGGGAGACCCAGTACTTC
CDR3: CSARDTDRGNWETQYF

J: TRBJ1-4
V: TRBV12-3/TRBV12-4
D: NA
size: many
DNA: TGTGCCAGCAGTTTTTCGGGGGCCCGTGAAAAACTGTTTTTT
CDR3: CASSFSGAREKLFF

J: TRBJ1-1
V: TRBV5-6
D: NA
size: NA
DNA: TGTGCCAGCAGCTTGCTCGACCGAATGAACACTGAAGCTTTCTTT
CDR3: CASSLLDRMNTEAFF

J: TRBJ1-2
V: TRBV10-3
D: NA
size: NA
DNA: TGTGCCATCAATAACCCTGGGGGGGATGGCTACACCTTC
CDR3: CAINNPGGDGYTF

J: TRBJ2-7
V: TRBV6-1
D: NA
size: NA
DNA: TGTGCCAGCTTGCCGTCCTACGAGCAGTACTTC
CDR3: CASLPSYEQYF

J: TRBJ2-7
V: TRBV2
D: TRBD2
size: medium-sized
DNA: TGTGCCAGCAGTGACTCCGGACTAGCGGGAGGCTACGAGCAGTACTTC
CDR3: CASSDSGLAGGYEQYF

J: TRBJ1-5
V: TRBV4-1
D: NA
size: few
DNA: TGCGCCAGCAGCCAAGAGAGACACTCGAATCAGCCCCAGCATTTT
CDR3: CASSQERHSNQPQHF

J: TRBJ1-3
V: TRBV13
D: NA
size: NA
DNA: TGTGCCAGCAGCTTAGTGGGGTCTTCCATATATTTT
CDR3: CASSLVGSSIYF

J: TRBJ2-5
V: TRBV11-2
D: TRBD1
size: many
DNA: TGTGCCAGCAATAGCGGGACAGGGGACCAAGAGACCCAGTACTTC
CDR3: CASNSGTGDQETQYF

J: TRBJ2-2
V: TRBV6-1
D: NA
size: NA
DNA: TGTGCCAGCAGTGAAGAGGTGGTCGGGGAGCTGTTTTTT
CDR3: CASSEEVVGELFF

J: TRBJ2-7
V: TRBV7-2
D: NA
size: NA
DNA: TGTGCCAGCAGCTTAGTCGCGGACTACTCCTACGAGCAGTACTTC
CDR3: CASSLVADYSYEQYF

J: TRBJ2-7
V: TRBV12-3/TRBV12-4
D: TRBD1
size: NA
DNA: TGTGCCAGCAGTTACATACCGGGACAGGGGGCCTCCTACGAGCAGTACTTC
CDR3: CASSYIPGQGASYEQYF

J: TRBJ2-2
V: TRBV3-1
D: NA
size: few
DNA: TGTGCCAGCAGCCAAAAGGGGGGTCCCGGGGAGCTGTTTTTT
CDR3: CASSQKGGPGELFF

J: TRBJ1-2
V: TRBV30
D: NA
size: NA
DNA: TGTGCCTGGAGTCCCGCACGGATGGGAAGTAGCTACACCTTC
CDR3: CAWSPARMGSSYTF

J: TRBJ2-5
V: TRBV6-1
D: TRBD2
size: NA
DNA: TGTGCCAGCACTACCGGTGGGCTAGCGGGAGGGCCGGAAGAGACCCAGTACTTC
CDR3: CASTTGGLAGGPEETQYF

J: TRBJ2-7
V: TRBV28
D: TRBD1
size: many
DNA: TGTGCCAGCAGCAATCAGGGGGTGGGCTCCTACGAGCAGTACTTC
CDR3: CASSNQGVGSYEQYF

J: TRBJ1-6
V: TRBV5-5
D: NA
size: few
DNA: TGTGCCAGCAGACCGACGGTAACCAATTCACCCCTCCACTTT
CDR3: CASRPTVTNSPLHF

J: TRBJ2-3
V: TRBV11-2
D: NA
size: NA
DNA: TGTGCCAGCACACAATTCCCAGCGGTGAGCACAGATACGCAGTATTTT
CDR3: CASTQFPAVSTDTQYF

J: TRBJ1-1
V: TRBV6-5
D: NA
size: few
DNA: TGTGCCAGCAGTTACTGGGGAGCAGACACTGAAGCTTTCTTT
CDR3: CASSYWGADTEAFF

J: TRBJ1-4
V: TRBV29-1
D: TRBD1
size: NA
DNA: TGCAGCGTTCAAACCAAGGACAGGGGTGGTGAAAAACTGTTTTTT
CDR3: CSVQTKDRGGEKLFF

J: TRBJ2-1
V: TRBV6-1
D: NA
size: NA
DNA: TGTGCCAGCAATGGAGGGGGCCTATACAATGAGCAGTTCTTC
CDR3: CASNGGGLYNEQFF

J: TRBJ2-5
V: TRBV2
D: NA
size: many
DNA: TGTGCCAGCAGAGTTAACCGGGGCAACCAAGAGACCCAGTACTTC
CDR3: CASRVNRGNQETQYF

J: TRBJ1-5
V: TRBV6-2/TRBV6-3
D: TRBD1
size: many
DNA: TGTGCCAGCAGATATGACAGGGCGAGCAATCAGCCCCAGCATTTT
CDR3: CASRYDRASNQPQHF

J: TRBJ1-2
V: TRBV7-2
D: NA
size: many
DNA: TGTGCCAGCAGCTTAGGTCCCCAAAGCGACTATGGCTACACCTTC
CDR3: CASSLGPQSDYGYTF

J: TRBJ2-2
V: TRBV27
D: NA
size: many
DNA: TGTGCCAGCAGTTTAACCCCACTCACCGGGGAGCTGTTTTTT
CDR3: CASSLTPLTGELFF

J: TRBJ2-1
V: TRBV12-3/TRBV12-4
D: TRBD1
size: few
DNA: TGTGCCAGCAGCCTACAGGGGGGTGAGCAGTTCTTC
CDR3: CASSLQGGEQFF

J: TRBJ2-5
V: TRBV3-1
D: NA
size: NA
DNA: TGTGCCAGCAGCCAAGACGCACTAGGACTCCAAGAGACCCAGTACTTC
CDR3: CASSQDALGLQETQYF

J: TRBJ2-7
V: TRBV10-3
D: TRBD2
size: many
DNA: TGTGCCATCAGGGCTAGCGGGAGCCGGACCTACGAGCAGTACTTC
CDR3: CAIRASGSRTYEQYF

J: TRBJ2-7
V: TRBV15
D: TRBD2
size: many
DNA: TGTGCCACCAGCAGAGCGGCTAGCGGGGGCTACGAGCAGTACTTC
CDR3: CATSRAASGGYEQYF

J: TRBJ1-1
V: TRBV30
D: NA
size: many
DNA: TGTGCCTGGGGGAAGAACACTGAAGCTTTCTTT
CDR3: CAWGKNTEAFF

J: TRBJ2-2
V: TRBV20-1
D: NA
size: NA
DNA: TGCAGTGCTAGAGTAGGGGGGGCCGGGGAGCTGTTTTTT
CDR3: CSARVGGAGELFF

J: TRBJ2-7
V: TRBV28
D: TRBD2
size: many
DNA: TGTGCCAGCTCCAACCGCGGGACTAGCGGGAGACGGTACGAGCAGTACTTC
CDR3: CASSNRGTSGRRYEQYF

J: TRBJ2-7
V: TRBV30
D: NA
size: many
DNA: TGTGCCTGGAGCTTAGGGGGGAAGAACCAGTACTTC
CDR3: CAWSLGGKNQYF

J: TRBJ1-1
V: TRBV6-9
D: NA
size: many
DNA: TGTGCCAGCAGTTTCATCGGGGGCACTGAAGCTTTCTTT
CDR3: CASSFIGGTEAFF

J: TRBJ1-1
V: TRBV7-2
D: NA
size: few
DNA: TGTGCCAGCAGCCCCCGCGGGGGGAGGGACACTGAAGCTTTCTTT
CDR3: CASSPRGGRDTEAFF

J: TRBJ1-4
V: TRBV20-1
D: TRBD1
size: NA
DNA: TGCAGTGCGGACTCCGGGACAGGGCTGAGGGAAAAACTGTTTTTT
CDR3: CSADSGTGLREKLFF